This T cell receptor beta chain was sequenced for a study of human T cells and chemical hapten exposure. Study as a whole: Largely, small differences in pooled library volume made per-sample TCR yields vary. Broader study findings: There was no change with DPC sensitization in TCRs above 1 in 1000 frequency.

This clonotype was observed a handful of times. Its antigen remains unknown. CDR3 size: 15 residues. Deletions cut 3 bases from V and 7 bases from J, with 21 bases between. The germline CDR1 and CDR2 sequences are DFQATT and SNEGSKA (reference sequence). The library labeled individual cDNA molecules by adding unique molecular identifiers to them. Study processing details: Counting gave a median of approximately 97,000 TCRs per sample, with values ranging from about 23,224 to 700,000. TCRdb recomputed calls from the RACE reads with MiXCR, one row per CDR3 protein. The V and J calls were determined by TCRdb, not by the authors. Of around 130,000 distinct CDR3 sequences in the sample, about 9.4% were seen once. The time point denotes: healthy volunteer bleed at 2 weeks. Someone pulled total RNA out of unfractionated whole blood.

The chain employs TRBV20-1 and TRBJ1-1; possible D gene TRBD1, 6 bases. The receptor was isolated from a male donor in good health. Some clones in this sample may be carry-over from other donors' samples. Sequenced sample: whole blood. The CDR3 reads CSASSPGGGRGEAFF. The DNA of the CDR3 is TGCAGTGCTAGTTCCCCCGGGGGGGGCAGGGGTGAAGCTTTCTTT.